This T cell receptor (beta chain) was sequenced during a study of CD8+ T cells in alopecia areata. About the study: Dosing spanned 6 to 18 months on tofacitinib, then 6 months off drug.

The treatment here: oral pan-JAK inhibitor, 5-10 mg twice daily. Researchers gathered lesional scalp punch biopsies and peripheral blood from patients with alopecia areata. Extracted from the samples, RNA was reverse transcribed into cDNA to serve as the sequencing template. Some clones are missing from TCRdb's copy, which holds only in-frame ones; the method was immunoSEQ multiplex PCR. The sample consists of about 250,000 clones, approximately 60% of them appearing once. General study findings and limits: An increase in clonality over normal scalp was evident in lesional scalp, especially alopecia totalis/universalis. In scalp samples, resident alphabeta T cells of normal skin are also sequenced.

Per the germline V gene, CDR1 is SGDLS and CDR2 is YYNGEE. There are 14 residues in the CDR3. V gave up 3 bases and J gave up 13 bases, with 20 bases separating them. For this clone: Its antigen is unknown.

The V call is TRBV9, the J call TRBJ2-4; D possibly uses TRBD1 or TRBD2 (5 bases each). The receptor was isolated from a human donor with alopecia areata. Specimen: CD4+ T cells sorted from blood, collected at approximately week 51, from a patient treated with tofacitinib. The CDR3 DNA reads TGTGCCAGCAGCGGAGGGGCTGGTATGGGCAGACAGTACTTC. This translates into CASSGGAGMGRQYF.